Given below is one T cell receptor (beta chain) in context. This CDR3 comprises 13 residues. The germline CDR1 and CDR2 sequences are LNHDA and SQIVND (reference sequence). The V end lost 6 bases, the J end lost 2 bases, and 10 bases lay between the germline ends. The source of the sample is a study of cytomegalovirus exposure and HLA in healthy donors. In the PCR, 60 Vbeta and 13 Jbeta primers were used. TCRdb's table, derived via immunoSEQ multiplex PCR, lists solely in-frame clones and lacks some. The sample has tens of thousands of clones; around 76% are singletons. The sequence was obtained from a young man in good health and CMV-seropositive. The V call is TRBV19, the J call TRBJ1-1, with D possibly TRBD1 on 6 matching bases. The sequencing input was PBMCs. The CDR3 loop is CASRGTKNTEAFF. The CDR3 DNA reads as TGTGCCAGTAGAGGGACAAAAAACACTGAAGCTTTCTTT.